This TCR beta chain was sequenced in a study of shared clonotypes between healthy human individuals. Background on the study: CD4 naive cells filled three plates per donor, CD4 memory three, CD8 naive two and CD8 memory one. General observations from the study: Clonotype sharing among donors was expected to depend on sequencing depth.

Adults of Caucasian background living in Nashville, Tennessee made up all donors. Clones were sequenced by immunoSEQ multiplex PCR, and TCRdb holds only the in-frame ones, with some missing. The table lists 2,500,000 or so clones, under 95% of them singletons. V dropped 6 bases and J dropped 0 bases, with 25 bases sitting between them. In germline, CDR1 is MDHEN, CDR2 SYDVKM. This CDR3 contains 19 residues. A word on this clone: No antigen is known for it.

The sequenced sample was naive CD4+ T cells from PBMCs. Noted subset: CD45RA+ positively selected. The receptor was isolated from a man aged 18 to 30 in good health. Some clones in this sample may be carry-over from other donors' samples. This sequence joins TRBV28 and TRBJ2-3; D possibly corresponds to TRBD2 (5 bases). The CDR3 loop is CASSLPHEPSPRSTDTQYF. CDR3 nucleotide sequence: TGTGCCAGCAGCTTACCCCACGAGCCTAGCCCGAGGAGCACAGATACGCAGTATTTT.